This TCR beta chain was recovered during a study of patients and donors after allogeneic stem cell transplantation. V dropped 3 bases and J dropped 5 bases, with 17 bases sitting between them. The CDR3 spans 15 residues. The germline V gene encodes CDR1 SGHRS and CDR2 YFSETQ. TCRdb processed the RT-PCR reads anew with MiXCR; each CDR3 protein has one entry. The table shows about 40,000 distinct CDR3 sequences, with roughly 30% occurring only once. This TCR came from a human donor who was either an allogeneic HSCT recipient or a stem cell or donor lymphocyte infusion donor (not recorded which). It is not recorded whose cells these are; they may come from a transplant donor. The chain employs TRBV5-1 and TRBJ2-5; TRBD2 might be the D (5 bases). Sequenced: blood, either unsorted or a sorted T cell fraction (not recorded which). The CDR3 DNA reads as TGCGCCAGCAGCTCACCAAAACTTTCGGGGGAGACCCAGTACTTC. This encodes CASSSPKLSGETQYF. Variable domain in full (rest from reference TRBV5-1 and TRBJ2-5): KAGVTQTPRYLIKTRGQQVTLSCSPISGHRSVSWYQQTPGQGLQFLFEYFSETQRNKGNFPGRFSGRQFSNSRSEMNVSTLELGDSALYLCASSSPKLSGETQYFGPGTRLLVL.